The 8 T cell receptor beta chains reported below all come from one sample, sequenced in a study of T cells in Graves' hyperthyroidism and ophthalmopathy. Amplified TCR beta CDR3 regions derived from RNA transcripts. The HTBI primer set was used in a first-round RT-PCR of the TCR CDR3. TCRdb re-called the multiplex PCR reads with MiXCR, one entry per CDR3 protein. Of approximately 630,000 distinct CDR3 sequences in the sample, about 17% were seen once. The specimen sequenced was blood. The receptor set was obtained from a woman aged 30 to 39 with Graves' hyperthyroidism.

In its sample, this clonotype was seen many times. The V and J genes are TRBV6-2 or TRBV6-3 and TRBJ2-1; D is perhaps TRBD2 (5 bases). The CDR3 consists of 14 residues. Trimming took off 0 bases at V and 6 bases at J, with 9 bases between the two ends. Per the germline V gene, CDR1 is MNHEY and CDR2 is SVGEGT. CDR3 DNA sequence: TGTGCCAGCAGTTACTCGGGAGTGGTCAATGAGCAGTTCTTC. Encoded protein: CASSYSGVVNEQFF.

V is TRBV3-1 and J is TRBJ1-6; D unresolved. CDR1 and CDR2 from the germline V gene are LGHDT and YNNKEL (reference sequence). Trimming cost V 2 bases and J 0 bases, with 5 bases left between them. This CDR3 is 15 amino acids long. Here the CDR3 DNA reads TGTGCCAGCAGCCAAACCACCTCCTATAATTCACCCCTCCACTTT. Translated: CASSQTTSYNSPLHF.

This clonotype has only a few counts. V gene TRBV4-1 combines with J gene TRBJ2-1; 7 bases are a match to TRBD1. CDR3 size: 16 residues. Germline-derived CDR1 and CDR2 are MGHRA and YSYEKL. The V and J ends lost 0 bases and 0 bases, in that order; junction bases with no gene match: 2. CDR3 nucleotide sequence: TGCGCCAGCAGCCAAGAAGGGACAGTCTCCTACAATGAGCAGTTCTTC. It codes for CASSQEGTVSYNEQFF.

The chain carries TRBV5-1 and TRBJ2-3; TRBD1 might be the D (6 bases). This CDR3 region has 14 residues. V was cut by 5 bases and J by 2 bases, with 12 bases left in between. Looked up from germline, CDR1 is SGHRS and CDR2 is YFSETQ. This CDR3 reads CASRSGTNTDTQYF. The CDR3 DNA reads as TGCGCCAGCAGATCCGGGACAAACACAGATACGCAGTATTTT.

The V call is TRBV7-8, the J call TRBJ2-7; D possibly corresponds to TRBD1 (6 bases). V lost 5 bases and J 0 bases, leaving 11 bases between the germline ends. The CDR3 has 14 residues. CDR1 SGHVS and CDR2 FQNEAQ come from the germline V gene. CDR3 coding DNA: TGTGCCAGCAGCGTGGGACACCACTCCTACGAGCAGTACTTC. Residues: CASSVGHHSYEQYF. The entire variable domain, with the rest obtained from reference TRBV7-8 and TRBJ2-7, is as follows: GAGVSQSPRYKVAKRGQDVALRCDPISGHVSLFWYQQALGQGPEFLTYFQNEAQLDKSGLPSDRFFAERPEGSVSTLKIQRTQQEDSAVYLCASSVGHHSYEQYFGPGTRLTVT.

This clonotype showed up many times. CDR3 bases: TGTGCCAGCAGTTTCTCCGGACAGGGGTACAATGAGCAGTTCTTC. Amino acids: CASSFSGQGYNEQFF. This chain uses TRBV28 with TRBJ2-1; 9 bases match TRBD1. CDR1 is MDHEN and CDR2 is SYDVKM in the germline V gene. Germline trimming cut 3 bases from V and 4 bases from J; bases unmatched to any gene: 4. This CDR3 has 15 residues.

A word on this clonotype: This may stem from a read error, because a much larger clone lies one nucleotide away. The chain is built from TRBV10-3 and TRBJ2-5; a possible D gene is TRBD1 (5 bases). Per the germline V gene, CDR1 is ENHRY and CDR2 is SYGVKD. This CDR3 has 13 residues. The CDR3 nucleotides read TGTGCCATCAGTGGGACATTGCAAGAGACCCTGTACTTC. Translating gives CAISGTLQETLYF.

This clonotype was counted only a few times. The chain combines TRBV7-9 with TRBJ2-1; possible D gene TRBD1, 5 bases. The V and J ends lost 5 bases and 6 bases respectively, with 11 bases between them. CDR1 is SEHNR, CDR2 FQNEAQ, per germline (reference sequence). This CDR3 contains 13 residues. The CDR3 DNA reads TGTGCCAGCAGCCTGACAGTGACCAATGAGCAGTTCTTC. It yields the protein CASSLTVTNEQFF. The full variable domain, with the rest looked up from reference TRBV7-9 and TRBJ2-1, is DTGVSQNPRHKITKRGQNVTFRCDPISEHNRLYWYRQTLGQGPEFLTYFQNEAQLEKSRLLSDRFSAERPKGSFSTLEIQRTEQGDSAMYLCASSLTVTNEQFFGPGTRLTVL.